Shown below are 8 T cell receptor beta chains from a single sample sequenced in a study of shared clonotypes between healthy human individuals. Only in-frame clones appear in the TCRdb table, and some are missing; sequencing was by immunoSEQ multiplex PCR. This sample has about 680,000 clones; 74% occur once, and the top ten carry approximately 1.6%. Sequences were obtained from memory CD4+ T cells sorted from blood. Documented subset: CD45RA-negative fraction. These receptor sequences come from a woman aged 25-40 years in good health.

The chain combines TRBV2 with TRBJ2-7; D might be TRBD2 (6 bases). The germline V gene encodes CDR1 SNHLY and CDR2 FYNNEI. V lost 4 bases, J lost 0 bases, and 13 bases lay in between. CDR3 length equals 15 residues. The DNA of the CDR3 is TGTGCCAGCAGTGGGGAGGAGACATCCTCCTACGAGCAGTACTTC. Residues: CASSGEETSSYEQYF.

CDR3 in amino acids: CASSLRSWTRPHNEQFF. CDR3 in DNA: TGTGCCAGCAGCTTAAGGTCATGGACTAGACCTCACAATGAGCAGTTCTTC. J is TRBJ2-1 and V is TRBV7-2, with 7 positions matching TRBD2. The CDR3 contains 17 residues. Trimming at V came to 2 bases and at J to 5 bases, leaving 12 bases not matched to a gene. Germline V gives CDR1 SGHTA, CDR2 FQGNSA.

The chain has TRBV7-3 and TRBJ2-7, with 11 bases matching TRBD1. The V segment lost 4 bases and the J segment 2 bases; nucleotides outside the gene matches: 4. The CDR3 sequence is 15 residues long. The germline V gene has CDR1 SGHTA and CDR2 FQGTGA. In nucleotides, the CDR3 is TGTGCCAGCAGCTACGGACAGGGGGCGCCCTACGAGCAGTACTTC. Protein: CASSYGQGAPYEQYF.

The chain recombines TRBV7-2 with TRBJ1-4, with 7 bases lining up with TRBD1. Germline V gene lookup returns CDR1 SGHTA and CDR2 FQGNSA. With 2 bases clipped from V and 8 bases from J, the junction kept 5 bases outside the gene matches. This CDR3 has 14 residues. CDR3 nucleotides: TGTGCCAGCAGCTTACAGGGGGTCAGCGAAAAACTGTTTTTT. Protein: CASSLQGVSEKLFF.

This clone has a handful of counts. This chain uses TRBV11-2 with TRBJ2-1; D unclear. CDR3 length equals 11 residues. Trimming took 3 bases from V and 8 from J, leaving 5 bases between them. Germline-derived CDR1 and CDR2 are SGHAT and FQNNGV. Here the CDR3 DNA reads TGTGCCAGCAGCTTTATTGATGAGCAGTTCTTC. Its protein product is CASSFIDEQFF.

A single count supports this clone. This sequence joins TRBV18 and TRBJ2-6; the match to TRBD1 covers 11 bases. V lost 6 bases to trimming and J lost 1 base; unmatched junction nucleotides: 5. The CDR3 sequence is 17 residues long. In germline, CDR1 is KGHSH, CDR2 LQKENI. CDR3 DNA: TGTGCCAGCTCTACCGGGACAGGGGGTTCTGGGGCCAACGTCCTGACTTTC. This encodes CASSTGTGGSGANVLTF.

The V call is TRBV19, the J call TRBJ2-2; D remains unclear. Looked up from germline, CDR1 is LNHDA and CDR2 is SQIVND (reference sequence). CDR3 length: 15 amino acids. Trimming took 7 bases from V and 4 from J, leaving 16 bases between them. CDR3 amino acids: CASTPRLFPTGELFF. As DNA, the CDR3 is TGTGCCAGTACCCCTAGACTTTTCCCCACCGGGGAGCTGTTTTTT.

A remark on this clone: Other nucleotide sequences in the sample specify the same CDR3. V usage is TRBV19 and J usage is TRBJ2-6; tentatively, D is TRBD1 or TRBD2 (7 bases each). V lost 6 bases and J 2 bases, leaving 11 bases between the germline ends. This CDR3 is built from 15 residues. The germline CDR1 and CDR2 sequences are LNHDA and SQIVND (reference sequence). CDR3 in DNA: TGTGCCAGTAGCAGCGGGACAGCTGGGGCCAACGTCCTGACTTTC. It specifies CASSSGTAGANVLTF.